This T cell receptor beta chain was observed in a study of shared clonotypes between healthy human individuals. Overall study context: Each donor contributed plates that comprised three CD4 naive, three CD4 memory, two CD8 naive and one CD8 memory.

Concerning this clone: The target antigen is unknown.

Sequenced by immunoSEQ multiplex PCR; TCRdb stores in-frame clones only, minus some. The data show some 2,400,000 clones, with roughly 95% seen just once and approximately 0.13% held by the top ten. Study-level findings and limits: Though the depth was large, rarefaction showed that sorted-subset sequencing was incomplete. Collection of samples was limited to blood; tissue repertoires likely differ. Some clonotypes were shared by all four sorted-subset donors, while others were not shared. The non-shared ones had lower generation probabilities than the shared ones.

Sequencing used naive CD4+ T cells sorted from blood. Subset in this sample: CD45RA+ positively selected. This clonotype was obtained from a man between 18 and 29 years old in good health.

The CDR3 protein is CASSQYLRQTQYF. The DNA of the CDR3 is TGTGCCAGCAGCCAATATTTGAGGCAGACGCAGTATTTT. The chain recombines TRBV14 with TRBJ2-3; D call uncertain. CDR3 length: 13 amino acids. The germline V and J ends were trimmed by 2 bases and 9 bases, with 12 bases remaining between them. The germline V gene has CDR1 SGHDN and CDR2 FVKESK. Filled out from reference TRBV14 and TRBJ2-3, the complete variable domain reads EAGVTQFPSHSVIEKGQTVTLRCDPISGHDNLYWYRRVMGKEIKFLLHFVKESKQDESGMPNNRFLAERTGGTYSTLKVQPAELEDSGVYFCASSQYLRQTQYFGPGTRLTVL.